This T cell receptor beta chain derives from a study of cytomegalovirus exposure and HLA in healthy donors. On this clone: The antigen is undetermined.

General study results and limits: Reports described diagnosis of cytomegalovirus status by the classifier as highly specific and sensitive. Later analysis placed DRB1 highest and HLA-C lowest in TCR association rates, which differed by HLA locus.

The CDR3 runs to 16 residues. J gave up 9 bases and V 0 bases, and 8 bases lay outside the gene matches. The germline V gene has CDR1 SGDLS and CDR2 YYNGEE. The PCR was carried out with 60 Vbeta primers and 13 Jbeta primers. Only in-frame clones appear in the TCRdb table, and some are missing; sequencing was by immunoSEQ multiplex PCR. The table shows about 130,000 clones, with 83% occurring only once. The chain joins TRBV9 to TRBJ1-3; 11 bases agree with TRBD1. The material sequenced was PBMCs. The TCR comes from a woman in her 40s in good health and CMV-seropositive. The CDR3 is CASSVASGQGATTIYF. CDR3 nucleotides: TGTGCCAGCAGCGTAGCGTCTGGACAGGGGGCCACCACCATATATTTT.